Below, 3 T cell receptor beta chains from the same sample are listed, as sequenced in a study of cytomegalovirus exposure and HLA in healthy donors. Primers: 60 Vbeta forward and 13 Jbeta reverse. Only in-frame clones appear in the TCRdb table, and some are missing; sequencing was by immunoSEQ multiplex PCR. The sample comprises approximately 90,000 clones, roughly 80% of which are singletons, and under 2.5% rests with the top ten. Input material: PBMCs. The receptor source for this set is a boy aged 5-17 years in good health and CMV-seronegative.

The chain has TRBV11-3 and TRBJ1-1; unclear D gene. Trimming stripped 1 base from V and 4 bases from J, with 4 bases between. This CDR3 contains 12 residues. Germline assignment: CDR1 SGHNT and CDR2 YENEEA. The CDR3 bases are TGTGCCAGCAGCTTAGTTCTCACTGAAGCTTTCTTT. Residues: CASSLVLTEAFF. The full variable domain, its missing parts supplied by reference TRBV11-3 and TRBJ1-1, is EAGVVQSPRYKIIEKKQPVAFWCNPISGHNTLYWYLQNLGQGPELLIRYENEEAVDDSQLPKDRFSAERLKGVDSTLKIQPAELGDSAVYLCASSLVLTEAFFGQGTRLTVV.

V usage is TRBV7-8 and J usage is TRBJ2-4; 8 nucleotides agree with TRBD1. Germline V gives CDR1 SGHVS, CDR2 FQNEAQ. This CDR3 has 16 residues. J lost 2 bases, V lost 4 bases, and 7 bases had no gene match. The CDR3 is CASSSDRGTTKNIQYF. CDR3 DNA: TGTGCCAGCAGCTCCGACAGGGGTACTACCAAAAACATTCAGTACTTC.

Regarding this clone: Its ends do not fully match the called genes, so a read error is possible. The chain has TRBV27 and TRBJ2-7; no reliable D call. CDR3 length: 13 residues. The germline CDR1 and CDR2 sequences are MNHEY and SMNVEV (reference sequence). The CDR3 DNA is TGTGCCAGCGGTTTTGGCGGTTCCTACGAGCAGTACTTC. Protein product: CASGFGGSYEQYF.